These 32 T cell receptor beta chains originate from one sample sequenced in a study of Graves' ophthalmopathy and Graves' hyperthyroidism. Using RNA transcripts, the TCR beta CDR3 regions were amplified. Second-round multiplex PCR came after first-round RT-PCR with HTBI primers. TCRdb recomputed calls from the multiplex PCR reads with MiXCR, one row per CDR3 protein. The sample includes about 550,000 distinct CDR3 sequences, 35% to 40% of them seen just once. The sample taken for sequencing was peripheral blood or thyroid tissue (not recorded which). The source is an adult man with Graves' hyperthyroidism.

This clonotype was counted many times. CDR3 DNA: TGTGCCAGCAGCTTATGGCAGACGAACACCGGGGAGCTGTTTTTT. It yields the protein CASSLWQTNTGELFF. V gene TRBV7-9 combines with J gene TRBJ2-2; D is uncertain. The CDR3 has 15 amino acids. Germline V gene sequence: CDR1 SEHNR, CDR2 FQNEAQ (reference sequence). Between the trimmed V and J ends, which lost 2 bases and 0 bases, there was a span of 7 bases.

This clonotype was detected ten times or more. V usage is TRBV20-1 and J usage is TRBJ2-2; 7 bases align to TRBD1. CDR1 and CDR2 from the germline V gene are DFQATT and SNEGSKA (reference sequence). V was pared by 0 bases and J by 1 base, with 2 bases of the junction left unmatched. CDR3 size: 15 residues. The CDR3: CSARDGTVNTGELFF. The CDR3 DNA is TGCAGTGCTAGAGATGGGACAGTGAACACCGGGGAGCTGTTTTTT.

This clonotype was picked up many times. The chain combines TRBV29-1 with TRBJ2-5; D may be TRBD2 (5 bases). This CDR3 has 14 residues. The V end lost 3 bases, the J end lost 0 bases, and 11 bases lay between the germline ends. CDR1 and CDR2 from the germline V gene are SQVTM and ANQGSEA. CDR3 protein: CSVDSERNQETQYF. In DNA form, the CDR3 reads TGCAGCGTTGATAGCGAGAGGAACCAAGAGACCCAGTACTTC.

This clonotype was recorded only once. Germline is not matched at one junction end, which may reflect a read error. The rearrangement links TRBV7-9 to TRBJ1-6, with D uncertain. Germline values: CDR1 SEHNR, CDR2 FQNEAQ (reference sequence). CDR3 length: 15 residues. CDR3 in amino acids: CTSSQFLLYNSPLHF. CDR3 DNA: TGTACCAGCAGCCAATTCCTCCTCTATAATTCACCCCTCCACTTT.

Turning to this clonotype: A read error may produce the germline difference seen at one junction end. V and J are TRBV7-7 and TRBJ1-2, with 7 nucleotides matching TRBD1. Germline-derived CDR1 and CDR2 are SSHAT and FNYEAQ (reference sequence). This CDR3 has 12 amino acids. The CDR3 nucleotides read TGTGCTAGCAGTCCCCAGGGGGGTGGCTGCACCTTC. This encodes CASSPQGGGCTF.

Only a few counts were recorded for this clonotype. The CDR3 loop is CASSLSPGGTEAFF. In nucleotides, the CDR3 is TGTGCCAGCAGCTTAAGCCCAGGGGGCACTGAAGCTTTCTTT. This rearrangement joins TRBV7-6 to TRBJ1-1; 7 positions agree with TRBD1. The V segment lost 2 bases and the J segment 4 bases; nucleotides outside the gene matches: 4. The CDR3 consists of 14 residues. Germline-derived CDR1 and CDR2 are SGHVS and FNYEAQ.

The chain links TRBV15 to TRBJ2-5; 11 bases are shared with TRBD1. This CDR3 contains 16 residues. The junction had 9 bases not matched to a gene; V was cut back by 4 bases and J by 5 bases. Germline V gene data show CDR1 as LNHNV and CDR2 as YYDKDF (reference sequence). The CDR3 DNA is TGTGCCACCAGCAATGCCGGGACAGGGGGTGGGGAGACCCAGTACTTC. As protein: CATSNAGTGGGETQYF.

Comment on this clonotype: This likely comes from a read error, as the CDR3 has no conserved phenylalanine or tryptophan at its end. It is unclear where the CDR3 begins or ends on the DNA, so no DNA is shown, and the CDR3 is as TCRdb lists it. The chain has TRBV6-6 and TRBJ2-6; the DNA was not compared with TRBD2, the D call given in the table. Including both end residues, the CDR3 is 9 amino acids long. Germline V CDR1 and CDR2: MNHNY, SVGAGI (reference sequence). The CDR3 is CASSYSPGL.

There are many counts of this clonotype. The CDR3 spells CASSVAPDRDYEQYF. The CDR3 DNA reads as TGTGCCAGCAGCGTAGCCCCGGACAGGGACTACGAGCAGTACTTC. This chain uses TRBV9 with TRBJ2-7; 8 bases match TRBD1. Looked up from germline, CDR1 is SGDLS and CDR2 is YYNGEE. Losses at the gene ends were 0 bases for V and 3 bases for J; bases not matched to a gene: 5. The CDR3 sequence is 15 residues long. Full variable domain (missing parts from reference TRBV9 and TRBJ2-7): DSGVTQTPKHLITATGQRVTLRCSPRSGDLSVYWYQQSLDQGLQFLIQYYNGEERAKGNILERFSAQQFPDLHSELNLSSLELGDSALYFCASSVAPDRDYEQYFGPGTRLTVT.

The CDR3 coding sequence is TGCAGCGTGGGGGCAGGGGTCATGAACACTGAAGCTTTCTTT. The encoded protein is CSVGAGVMNTEAFF. The chain carries TRBV29-1 and TRBJ1-1; tentatively, D is TRBD1 (6 bases). Germline lookup yields CDR1 SQVTM and CDR2 ANQGSEA. V was pared by 6 bases and J by 0 bases, with 14 bases between. CDR3 length: 14 residues.

The rearrangement links TRBV10-3 to TRBJ1-2, with 8 bases matching TRBD1. Germline values: CDR1 ENHRY, CDR2 SYGVKD. The ends lost 7 bases at V and 8 bases at J; junction bases unmatched: 9. The CDR3 length is 13 residues. The CDR3 is CAITPDRAGGYTF. Here the CDR3 DNA reads TGTGCCATCACCCCGGACAGGGCGGGAGGCTACACCTTC.

This chain links TRBV24-1 with TRBJ1-2; TRBD1 is a possible D gene (5 bases). The V end was cut by 2 bases, the J end by 3 bases, with 24 bases between. The CDR3 totals 19 residues. Germline CDR1 is KGHDR and CDR2 is SFDVKD. This CDR3 is CATSDSTGPDPTADYGYTF. Written as DNA, the CDR3 is TGTGCCACCAGTGATTCGACCGGCCCAGACCCGACAGCGGACTATGGCTACACCTTC.

This clonotype was found many times. V and J are TRBV5-1 and TRBJ1-1; D is uncertain. Germline CDR1 reads SGHRS; CDR2 reads YFSETQ. CDR3 size: 11 residues. V lost 4 bases and J 7 bases, leaving 8 bases between the germline ends. DNA of the CDR3: TGCGCCAGCAGCAACCGGGGTGAAGCTTTCTTT. Translating it yields CASSNRGEAFF.

The genes are TRBV12-3 or TRBV12-4 and TRBJ1-1, with D possibly being TRBD1 (6 bases). The CDR3 loop spans 11 amino acids. Trimming took off 7 bases at V and 11 bases at J, with 14 bases between the two ends. This CDR3 is CASIQRGEAFF. The CDR3 nucleotides read TGTGCCAGCATTCAAAGGGGGGAGGCTTTCTTT.

This clonotype occurred a few times. The gene calls are TRBV12-3 or TRBV12-4 and TRBJ1-5; 8 nucleotides align to TRBD1. Unmatched junction bases numbered 8, after V lost 5 bases and J lost 11 bases. This CDR3 spans 13 amino acids. CDR3 DNA: TGTGCCAGCAGTGGACAGGGCAGGGAGACCCAGCATTTT. Its translation is CASSGQGRETQHF.

The chain is built from TRBV2 and TRBJ1-5; a possible D gene is TRBD1 (6 bases). Germline V CDR1 and CDR2: SNHLY, FYNNEI. The germline V and J ends were trimmed by 5 bases and 0 bases, with 11 bases remaining between them. The CDR3 is made up of 15 amino acids. CDR3 sequence (DNA): TGTGCCAGCAGTTCCCGGACAGTTAGCAATCAGCCCCAGCATTTT. It encodes CASSSRTVSNQPQHF.

Only a few counts were recorded for this clonotype. The genes are TRBV6-5 and TRBJ2-7, with D perhaps TRBD1 (6 bases). Germline CDR1 is MNHEY and CDR2 is SVGAGI. V lost 0 bases and J 2 bases, leaving 17 bases between the germline ends. The CDR3 extends over 17 amino acids. This CDR3 is CASSYSMPGVKAYEQYF. CDR3 sequence (DNA): TGTGCCAGCAGTTACTCGATGCCAGGGGTTAAGGCCTACGAGCAGTACTTC.

This clonotype was detected many times. The chain recombines TRBV12-3 or TRBV12-4 with TRBJ1-1; no clear D. The CDR3 contains 12 residues. Trimming took 2 bases from V and 7 from J, leaving 8 bases between them. In DNA form, the CDR3 reads TGTGCCAGCAGTTTAATCGCCAATGAAGCTTTCTTT. Its translation is CASSLIANEAFF.

Many counts were recorded for this clonotype. This rearrangement joins TRBV24-1 to TRBJ1-2; weak D call: TRBD1 (5 bases). Trimming removed 4 bases at V and 11 bases at J, with 19 bases between. Germline-derived CDR1 and CDR2 are KGHDR and SFDVKD. This CDR3 comprises 14 residues. CDR3 nucleotides: TGTGCCACCAGTGACCCGGGATCTCGAAGGGGTTACACCTTC. It specifies CATSDPGSRRGYTF.

This sequence joins TRBV7-8 and TRBJ1-1; 8 nucleotides agree with TRBD1. The CDR3 length is 11 residues. Germline-derived CDR1 and CDR2 are SGHVS and FQNEAQ. The junction had 5 bases not matched to a gene; V was cut back by 9 bases and J by 8 bases. CDR3 coding DNA: TGTGCCAGTGGACAGGGCGGAGAAGCTTTCTTT. This translates into CASGQGGEAFF.

This clonotype was found a few times. The chain links TRBV20-1 to TRBJ2-2; TRBD2 agrees at 7 bases. V lost 3 bases, J lost 5 bases, and 9 bases stayed unmatched. The germline gives CDR1 DFQATT, CDR2 SNEGSKA (reference sequence). The length of the CDR3 is 15 residues. CDR3 sequence: CSASRRISGTGELFF. The CDR3, as DNA: TGCAGTGCTAGCCGGCGAATTAGCGGGACCGGGGAGCTGTTTTTT.

There are a few counts of this clonotype. This chain joins TRBV6-5 and TRBJ1-6; 7 positions agree with TRBD1. J was trimmed by 9 bases and V by 5 bases; bases with no gene match: 7. This CDR3 spans 14 amino acids. Germline CDR1 is MNHEY and CDR2 is SVGAGI. CDR3 in amino acids: CASSPRGFGSPLHF. The CDR3 DNA reads TGTGCCAGCAGTCCCAGGGGGTTTGGTTCACCCCTCCACTTT.

The chain joins TRBV29-1 to TRBJ2-7, with 7 bases identical to TRBD2. The CDR3 extends over 12 amino acids. Germline V lookup: CDR1 SQVTM, CDR2 ANQGSEA. Trimming cost V 4 bases and J 3 bases; bases outside gene matches: 3. The chain's CDR3 is CSVVRGDYEQYF. CDR3 DNA: TGCAGCGTTGTCCGGGGGGACTACGAGCAGTACTTC.

This chain links TRBV7-2 with TRBJ2-2; 10 bases line up with TRBD2. This CDR3 spans 18 amino acids. The germline V gene encodes CDR1 SGHTA and CDR2 FQGNSA. With 1 base clipped from V and 6 bases from J, the junction kept 11 bases outside the gene matches. The CDR3 DNA reads as TGTGCCAGCAGCTTAGATACCCTAGCGGGAGAGGTCCCCGGGGAGCTGTTTTTT. This codes for CASSLDTLAGEVPGELFF.

The genes are TRBV20-1 and TRBJ2-1; D is possibly TRBD2 (7 bases). V was shortened by 1 base and J by 8 bases, with 21 bases between the two germline ends. Germline V lookup: CDR1 DFQATT, CDR2 SNEGSKA (reference sequence). CDR3 length: 16 amino acids. The CDR3 DNA reads TGCAGTGCTAGAGCCCAAGGGGGGGCCAAAGGCGATGAGCAGTTCTTC. Protein product: CSARAQGGAKGDEQFF.

The V call is TRBV29-1, the J call TRBJ1-4; 7 nucleotides match TRBD1. In germline, CDR1 is SQVTM, CDR2 ANQGSEA. The ends lost 8 bases at V and 7 bases at J; junction bases unmatched: 13. CDR3 length equals 14 residues. CDR3 coding DNA: TGCAGCTTGAGGGACAGCCTAAGGGGTGAAAAACTGTTTTTT. It yields the protein CSLRDSLRGEKLFF.

This clonotype appeared many times. The CDR3 loop reads CASSLWQGIVNEQYF. Written as DNA, the CDR3 is TGTGCCAGCAGCTTGTGGCAGGGTATTGTAAACGAGCAGTACTTC. The chain is built from TRBV5-8 and TRBJ2-7; maybe TRBD1 (5 bases). Germline CDR1 SGHTS, CDR2 YDEGEE. The V and J ends lost 1 base and 5 bases respectively, with 16 bases between them. There are 15 residues in the CDR3.

This clonotype was seen many times. This rearrangement joins TRBV7-9 to TRBJ2-7; D unresolved. Trimming left V 5 bases short and J 2 bases short, with 19 bases between. CDR1 SEHNR and CDR2 FQNEAQ come from the germline V gene (reference sequence). There are 16 residues in the CDR3. CDR3 sequence reads: CASSPYSEVDTYEQYF. The CDR3 DNA reads as TGTGCCAGCAGCCCCTACAGCGAGGTAGACACCTACGAGCAGTACTTC.

This clonotype has a single count. A much larger clonotype is one base distant, so this may be a read error. This chain connects TRBV6-5 to TRBJ1-2, with D tentatively TRBD1 (5 bases). This CDR3 comprises 12 residues. The V gene's germline CDR1 is MNHEY and CDR2 SVGAGI. The germline V and J ends were trimmed by 6 bases and 8 bases, with 13 bases remaining between them. As DNA, the CDR3 is TGTGCCAGCAGCTACGAGCCAGGGGGCTACACCTTC. Residues: CASSYEPGGYTF.

This clonotype showed up many times. This chain uses TRBV7-8 with TRBJ2-2; 9 nucleotides line up with TRBD2. The CDR3 has 17 amino acids. The V segment lost 0 bases and the J segment 6 bases; nucleotides outside the gene matches: 8. CDR1 is SGHVS and CDR2 is FQNEAQ in the germline V gene. The CDR3 DNA sequence: TGTGCCAGCAGCTTAGCCTGGGGTAGCGGGAGCGCCGGGGAGCTGTTTTTT. Encoded protein: CASSLAWGSGSAGELFF.

This clonotype was picked up many times. The chain links TRBV20-1 to TRBJ1-2; unclear D gene. The CDR3 length is 15 residues. V lost 0 bases and J lost 4, with 15 bases in between. Germline V gene lookup returns CDR1 DFQATT and CDR2 SNEGSKA (reference sequence). The CDR3 DNA is TGCAGTGCTAGAGATCCGGAGTGGGAGGGCTATGGCTACACCTTC. It specifies CSARDPEWEGYGYTF.

The sample holds many counts of this clonotype. The genes are TRBV4-2 and TRBJ2-6; no clear D. Looked up from germline, CDR1 is LGHNA and CDR2 is YNFKEQ. V lost 0 bases and J 0 bases, leaving 6 bases between the germline ends. The CDR3 is 16 amino acids. This chain's CDR3 is CASSQDRSSGANVLTF. The DNA for the CDR3 is TGTGCCAGCAGCCAAGATAGGTCCTCTGGGGCCAACGTCCTGACTTTC.